Below, one TCR beta chain is given with its context. Its antigen is currently unknown. This specimen belongs to a study of cytomegalovirus exposure and HLA in healthy donors. Findings of the study overall: The classifier reportedly diagnosed cytomegalovirus status with high sensitivity and specificity.

Germline V gives CDR1 GTSNPN, CDR2 SVGIG (reference sequence). V lost 4 bases, J lost 1 base, and 6 bases stayed unmatched. The CDR3 is made up of 14 amino acids. Only in-frame clones appear in the TCRdb table, and some are missing; sequencing was by immunoSEQ multiplex PCR. The sample lists 120,000 to 150,000 clones, over 80% occurring once. The TCR sequence derives from a young man in good health and CMV-seropositive. The chain joins TRBV30 to TRBJ2-5; 7 bases are a match to TRBD2. The sequencing sample was made of PBMCs. The CDR3, as DNA: TGTGCCTGGATCCCAGCGGGGACCCAAGAGACCCAGTACTTC. As protein: CAWIPAGTQETQYF.